There are a few counts of the clone carrying this T cell receptor beta chain. The data were taken from a study of T-cell reconstitution after alpha-beta-depleted transplantation in children. This CDR3 comprises 12 residues. Germline V lookup: CDR1 DFQATT, CDR2 SNEGSKA (reference sequence). V lost 5 bases, J lost 0 bases, and 8 bases lay in between. Researchers prepared the TCRbeta library using unique molecular identifiers, the study reports. MiXCR, run by TCRdb on the PCR reads, gives a single entry per CDR3 protein. Of about 120,000 distinct CDR3 sequences listed, around 23% are singletons. This clonotype originated in a male patient between 2 and 9 years old who had a stem cell transplant for chronic granulomatous disease, so the T cells may come from the graft donor. This rearrangement joins TRBV20-1 to TRBJ2-7, with D hard to call. The sample in question was PBMCs, mostly from graft donor cells, obtained 180 days after TCRalphabeta/CD19-depleted stem cell transplant. DNA for the CDR3: TGCAGTGCTCACTGGGTCTCCTACGAGCAGTACTTC. Encoded protein: CSAHWVSYEQYF.